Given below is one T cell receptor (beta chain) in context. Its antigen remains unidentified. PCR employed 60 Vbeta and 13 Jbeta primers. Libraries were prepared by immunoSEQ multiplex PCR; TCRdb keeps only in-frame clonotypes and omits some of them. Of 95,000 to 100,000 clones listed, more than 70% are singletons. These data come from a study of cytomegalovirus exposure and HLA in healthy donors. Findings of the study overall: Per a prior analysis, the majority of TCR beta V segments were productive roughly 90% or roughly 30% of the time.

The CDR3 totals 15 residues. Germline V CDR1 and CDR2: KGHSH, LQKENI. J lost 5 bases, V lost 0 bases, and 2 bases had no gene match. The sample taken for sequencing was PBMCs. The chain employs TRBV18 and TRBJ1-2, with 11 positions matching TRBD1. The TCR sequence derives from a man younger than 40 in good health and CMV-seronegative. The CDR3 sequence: CASSPPGTGGYGYTF. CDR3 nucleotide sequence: TGTGCCAGCTCACCACCGGGGACAGGGGGTTATGGCTACACCTTC. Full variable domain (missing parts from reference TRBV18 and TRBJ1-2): NAGVMQNPRHLVRRRGQEARLRCSPMKGHSHVYWYRQLPEEGLKFMVYLQKENIIDESGMPKERFSAEFPKEGPSILRIQQVVRGDSAAYFCASSPPGTGGYGYTFGSGTRLTVV.